This T cell receptor beta chain was sequenced for a study of technical replicates of blood from a handful of donors (dated by TCRdb to about 2017). The sample holds a few counts of this clone. Its antigen is not yet known. No much larger clone exists at a distance of one base, and base qualities are not known. Receptors were amplified or captured by the immunoSEQ multiplex PCR assay. TCRdb mirrors the immuneACCESS table, restricted to in-frame sequences. Some clones are absent from its copies; in checked studies, under half trace to an unresolved V gene, and the reason for the others is unknown. For this sample the table gives over 60,000 clones, of which roughly nine tenths were detected only once. Around 5.1% of the sample goes to the ten largest clones. From its cysteine to its phenylalanine, the CDR3 spans 15 amino acids. Kept here is only the CDR3 DNA, which spans 45 bases and is read in frame from base 1. V is cut back by 4 bases and J by 3 bases, with 2 bases in the junction unmatched. CDR1 and CDR2 were assigned from the germline V gene (reference sequence) as SEHNR and FQNEAQ.

This receptor was obtained from a human donor in good health. Some clones in this sample may be carry-over from other donors' samples. The rearrangement joined TRBV7-9 to TRBJ2-2; TRBD2 matches 10 bases in the middle. Sequenced sample: PBMCs. The sequence in DNA is TGTGCCAGCAGCTCCGGACTAGCGGACACCGGGGAGCTGTTTTTT. Its product reads: CASSSGLADTGELFF.